In this sample, the clone carrying this TCR beta chain turned up once. Amplified TCR beta CDR3 regions derived from RNA transcripts. HTBI primers were the set used in a first-round RT-PCR of the TCR CDR3. TCRdb reanalysed the multiplex PCR reads using MiXCR and keeps one entry per CDR3 protein. The sample consists of fewer than 700,000 distinct CDR3 sequences, 16% of them appearing once. The data derive from a study of T cells in Graves' hyperthyroidism and ophthalmopathy. This CDR3 has 13 residues. Germline V gene lookup returns CDR1 MDHEN and CDR2 SYDVKM. Between the trimmed V and J ends, which lost 6 bases and 6 bases, there was a span of 14 bases.

The sequenced material came from blood. This clonotype originated in a woman aged 30 to 39 with Graves' hyperthyroidism. This chain links TRBV28 with TRBJ1-2; D is ambiguous. CDR3 coding DNA: TGTGCCAGCAGCCTCGTCCTACGTAATGGCTACACCTTC. Residues: CASSLVLRNGYTF.